This T cell receptor beta chain is drawn from a study of cytomegalovirus exposure and HLA in healthy donors. Per the germline V gene, CDR1 is SGHTA and CDR2 is FQGTGA. With 3 bases removed from V and 6 bases from J, the gap between germline ends came to 18 bases. The CDR3 loop spans 15 amino acids. Using immunoSEQ multiplex PCR, the repertoire was profiled, and TCRdb retains in-frame clones only, with some absent. The sample includes about 130,000 clones, roughly four fifths of them seen just once. General study findings and limits: Reported results showed that the classifier diagnosed cytomegalovirus status with high specificity and sensitivity. Researchers reported that a few CMV-associated chains were confirmed in vitro as CMV antigen-specific.

A remark on this clone: Its specificity is not known.

Sequences were obtained from PBMCs. This receptor was identified in a man younger than 45 in good health and CMV-seropositive. The chain is built from TRBV7-3 and TRBJ2-7; D unresolved. CDR3 nucleotide sequence: TGTGCCAGCAGCTTGTTGGCCGGGTCAGTTGGCGAGCAGTACTTC. Residues: CASSLLAGSVGEQYF.